This T cell receptor (beta chain) originates from a study of regulatory T cells in long-lasting Graves disease. Time point in this sample: newly diagnosed GD, antithyroid drugs for less than 3 months. Preparation of the TCR library used RNA extracted from PBMCs. The ends lost 7 bases at V and 10 bases at J; junction bases unmatched: 5. CDR1 and CDR2 (germline): MDHEN, SYDVKM. This CDR3 is 13 amino acids long. The TCR beta library used iRepertoire HTBI primers with Arm-PCR amplification of CDR3. TCRdb fed the multiplex PCR reads into MiXCR, producing one record per CDR3 protein. The sample consists of about 560,000 distinct CDR3 sequences, roughly 15% of them appearing once. This clonotype has just a few counts. The same data also went into a second study, on T cells in Graves' hyperthyroidism and ophthalmopathy. That work contributes: No ophthalmopathy progression within 18 months constituted stable Graves' hyperthyroidism. Exclusion followed for patients with uncontrolled infection, other autoimmune disease, pregnancy or lactation. The study used the HTBI primer set for a first-round RT-PCR of the TCR CDR3. Blood also carried most thyroid clonotypes expanded above 0.001.

The TCR sequence derives from a man aged 18 to 29 with Graves disease. The material was peripheral blood mononuclear cells (PBMCs), obtained at new diagnosis, from a patient treated with antithyroid drugs. J is TRBJ1-6 and V is TRBV28, with 9 nucleotides matching TRBD1. CDR3 bases: TGTGCCAGCAAACAGGGGGCCAGGTCACCCCTCCACTTT. It translates to CASKQGARSPLHF. Looking up the rest from reference TRBV28 and TRBJ1-6 gives the full variable domain: DVKVTQSSRYLVKRTGEKVFLECVQDMDHENMFWYRQDPGLGLRLIYFSYDVKMKEKGDIPEGYSVSREKKERFSLILESASTNQTSMYLCASKQGARSPLHFGNGTRLTVT.